The 8 T cell receptor beta chains reported below all come from one sample, sequenced in a study of cytomegalovirus exposure and HLA in healthy donors. The PCR contained 60 Vbeta and 13 Jbeta primers. Sequencing was performed with immunoSEQ multiplex PCR; in TCRdb, only in-frame clones are kept and a portion is missing. Of around 210,000 clones in the sample, about three quarters are singletons; the top ten hold about 0.47%. Specimen: PBMCs. These receptor sequences come from a boy under 18 in good health and CMV-seronegative.

This clone was counted a single time. The chain couples TRBV10-1 to TRBJ1-1, with a possible D match to TRBD1 (6 bases). Trimming removed 6 bases at V and 0 bases at J, with 8 bases between. Germline CDR1 is WNHNN and CDR2 is SYGVQD (reference sequence). This CDR3 is built from 13 residues. CDR3 DNA: TGCGCCAGCAGGGACAGACTGAACACTGAAGCTTTCTTT. It encodes CASRDRLNTEAFF.

The chain employs TRBV4-1 and TRBJ2-3; TRBD1 agrees at 10 bases. The V and J ends lost 3 bases and 4 bases, in that order; junction bases with no gene match: 4. Germline V lookup: CDR1 MGHRA, CDR2 YSYEKL. The CDR3 is 15 amino acids. The chain's CDR3 is CASSQSGQGSDTQYF. CDR3 DNA sequence: TGCGCCAGCAGCCAGTCGGGACAGGGGTCAGATACGCAGTATTTT.

V usage is TRBV11-2 and J usage is TRBJ2-2, with D possibly being TRBD1 (5 bases). The CDR3 loop spans 15 amino acids. V shed 5 bases and J shed 7 bases, with 17 bases lying between them. Germline-derived CDR1 and CDR2 are SGHAT and FQNNGV. CDR3: CASSPKPRTSGELFF. Written as DNA, the CDR3 is TGTGCCAGCAGCCCAAAGCCCAGGACAAGCGGGGAGCTGTTTTTT. The complete variable domain, with remaining parts taken from reference TRBV11-2 and TRBJ2-2, reads EAGVAQSPRYKIIEKRQSVAFWCNPISGHATLYWYQQILGQGPKLLIQFQNNGVVDDSQLPKDRFSAERLKGVDSTLKIQPAKLEDSAVYLCASSPKPRTSGELFFGEGSRLTVL.

This chain uses TRBV5-4 with TRBJ2-3; D unresolved. Per germline, CDR1 SGHNT and CDR2 YYREEE (reference sequence). The CDR3 totals 14 residues. With 2 bases removed from V and 3 bases from J, the gap between germline ends came to 10 bases. CDR3 DNA: TGTGCCAGCAGCTTAGATGTACTAACAGATACGCAGTATTTT. As protein: CASSLDVLTDTQYF.

Notes on this clone: At the DNA level, this CDR3 is encoded by other sequences in the same sample as well. The genes are TRBV7-9 and TRBJ2-7, with D perhaps matching TRBD2 (5 bases). Germline CDR1 and CDR2: SEHNR and FQNEAQ (reference sequence). Trimming cost V 1 base and J 3 bases, with 7 bases left between them. The CDR3 runs 13 residues. In DNA, the CDR3 is TGTGCCAGCAGCTTAGTACGGGGCTACGAGCAGTACTTC. Its translation: CASSLVRGYEQYF. Using reference TRBV7-9 and TRBJ2-7 for the parts outside the CDR3, the full variable domain is DTGVSQNPRHKITKRGQNVTFRCDPISEHNRLYWYRQTLGQGPEFLTYFQNEAQLEKSRLLSDRFSAERPKGSFSTLEIQRTEQGDSAMYLCASSLVRGYEQYFGPGTRLTVT.

This chain uses TRBV27 with TRBJ1-2; D ambiguous. The CDR3 length is 13 residues. The germline V gene has CDR1 MNHEY and CDR2 SMNVEV (reference sequence). V was clipped by 6 bases and J by 4 bases, with 12 bases between them. CDR3 in amino acids: CASRPERLYGYTF. The CDR3 DNA sequence: TGTGCCAGCAGACCGGAGAGGCTCTATGGCTACACCTTC.

This clone was observed a single time. The V and J genes are TRBV7-9 and TRBJ1-1, with D tentatively TRBD1 (6 bases). The CDR3 runs to 18 residues. V lost 4 bases to trimming and J lost 0 bases, with 21 bases between them. The germline gives CDR1 SEHNR, CDR2 FQNEAQ (reference sequence). The CDR3 loop reads CASSSYPTGMLMNTEAFF. The CDR3 DNA is TGTGCCAGCAGCTCATACCCCACAGGGATGCTCATGAACACTGAAGCTTTCTTT.

This clone turned up a few times. The V call is TRBV27, the J call TRBJ1-5; 8 nucleotides align to TRBD1. The V segment lost 4 bases and the J segment 5 bases; nucleotides outside the gene matches: 4. There are 14 residues in the CDR3. Germline CDR1 is MNHEY and CDR2 is SMNVEV (reference sequence). CDR3 sequence (DNA): TGTGCCAGCAGTTCCGGACAGGGAGATCAGCCCCAGCATTTT. It encodes CASSSGQGDQPQHF.